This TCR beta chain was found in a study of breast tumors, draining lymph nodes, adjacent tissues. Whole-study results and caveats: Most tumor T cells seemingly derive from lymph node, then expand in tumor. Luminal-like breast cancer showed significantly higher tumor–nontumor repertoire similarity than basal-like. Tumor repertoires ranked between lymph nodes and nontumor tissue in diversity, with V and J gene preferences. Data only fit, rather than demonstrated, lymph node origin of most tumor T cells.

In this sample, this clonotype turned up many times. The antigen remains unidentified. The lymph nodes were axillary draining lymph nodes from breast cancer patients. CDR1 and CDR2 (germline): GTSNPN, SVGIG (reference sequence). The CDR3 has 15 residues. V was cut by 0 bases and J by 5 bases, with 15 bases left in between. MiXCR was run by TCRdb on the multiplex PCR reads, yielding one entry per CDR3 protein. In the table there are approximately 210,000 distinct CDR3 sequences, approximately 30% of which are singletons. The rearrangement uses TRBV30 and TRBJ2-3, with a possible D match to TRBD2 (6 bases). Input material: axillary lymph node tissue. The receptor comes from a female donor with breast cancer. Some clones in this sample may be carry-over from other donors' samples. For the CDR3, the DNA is TGTGCCTGGAGTGTGACTACCCCCGGGGGAGATACGCAGTATTTT. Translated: CAWSVTTPGGDTQYF.